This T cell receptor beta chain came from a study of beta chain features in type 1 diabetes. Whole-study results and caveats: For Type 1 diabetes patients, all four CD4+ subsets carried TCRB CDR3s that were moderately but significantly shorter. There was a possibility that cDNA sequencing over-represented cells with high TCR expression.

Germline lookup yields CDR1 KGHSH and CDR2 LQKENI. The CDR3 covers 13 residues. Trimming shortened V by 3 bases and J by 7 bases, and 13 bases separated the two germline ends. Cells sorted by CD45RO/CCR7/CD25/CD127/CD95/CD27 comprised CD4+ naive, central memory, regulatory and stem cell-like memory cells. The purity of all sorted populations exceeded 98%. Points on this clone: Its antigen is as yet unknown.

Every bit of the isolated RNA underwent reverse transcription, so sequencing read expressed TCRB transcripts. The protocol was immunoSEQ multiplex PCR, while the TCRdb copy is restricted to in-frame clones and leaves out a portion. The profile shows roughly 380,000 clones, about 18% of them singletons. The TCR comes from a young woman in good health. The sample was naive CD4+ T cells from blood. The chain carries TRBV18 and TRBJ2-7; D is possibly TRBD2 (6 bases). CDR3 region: CASSPEGLGEQYF. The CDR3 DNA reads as TGTGCCAGCTCACCGGAGGGGTTGGGGGAGCAGTACTTC.